The 18 T cell receptor beta chains given below trace back to one sample, sequenced in a study of blood T cell repertoires in COVID-19. This table comes from immunoSEQ multiplex PCR, and its TCRdb copy is limited to in-frame clones, with some not included. The profile shows fewer than 200,000 clones, approximately 82% of them singletons. Sequencing input: PBMCs or T cells enriched from blood (not recorded which). These receptors originate from a woman aged 50 to 60 who had recovered from COVID-19.

The chain has TRBV6-2 or TRBV6-3 and TRBJ2-7, with D possibly being TRBD1 (5 bases). The CDR3 contains 14 residues. The V end was cut by 6 bases, the J end by 3 bases, with 15 bases between. Germline CDR1 MNHEY, CDR2 SVGEGT. The CDR3 protein is CASSTDSPNYEQYV. The CDR3 nucleotides are TGTGCCAGCAGCACCGACAGCCCGAACTACGAGCAGTACGTC.

This chain connects TRBV9 to TRBJ1-6; TRBD1 might be the D (5 bases). Germline V gene data show CDR1 as SGDLS and CDR2 as YYNGEE. Trimming stripped 3 bases from V and 7 bases from J, with 26 bases between. The CDR3 is made up of 19 amino acids. CDR3 amino acids: CASSEEQIPGLSPNSPLHF. The CDR3 DNA follows: TGTGCCAGCAGCGAGGAGCAGATCCCGGGACTCTCACCCAATTCACCCCTCCACTTT.

The gene calls are TRBV7-9 and TRBJ2-1, with TRBD2 as a possible D gene (5 bases). This CDR3 spans 18 amino acids. The V end was cut by 5 bases, the J end by 0 bases, with 20 bases between. CDR1 is SEHNR and CDR2 is FQNEAQ in the germline V gene (reference sequence). CDR3 coding DNA: TGTGCCAGCAGCACCCGGCCTCGGGGAGACTACTCCTACAATGAGCAGTTCTTC. Translation gives CASSTRPRGDYSYNEQFF.

This sequence joins TRBV27 and TRBJ1-1, with 8 bases that match TRBD1. Germline assignment: CDR1 MNHEY and CDR2 SMNVEV (reference sequence). The V and J ends lost 5 bases and 11 bases, in that order; junction bases with no gene match: 7. The CDR3 runs to 12 residues. DNA for the CDR3: TGTGCCAGCAGTCCGAGGACAGGGAGGGCTTTCTTT. Encoded protein: CASSPRTGRAFF.

J is TRBJ1-6 and V is TRBV10-1, with TRBD1 identical over 10 bases. V shed 6 bases, J shed 12 bases, and the junction held 8 bases outside the gene matches. Looked up from germline, CDR1 is WNHNN and CDR2 is SYGVQD (reference sequence). The CDR3 is made up of 14 amino acids. The CDR3 DNA is TGCGCCAGCAGCCCCGGGACAGGGGCTTTACCCCTCCACTTT. It translates to CASSPGTGALPLHF.

This rearrangement joins TRBV3-1 (or the pseudogene TRBV3-2) to TRBJ2-1, with TRBD2 matching 11 bases. V dropped 0 bases and J dropped 3; count of bases not matched to a gene: 7. CDR1 is LGHDT, CDR2 YNNKEL, per germline (reference sequence). The CDR3 loop spans 18 amino acids. This chain's CDR3 is CASSQETGTSGFYNEQFF. CDR3 coding DNA: TGTGCCAGCAGCCAAGAGACCGGGACTAGCGGTTTCTACAATGAGCAGTTCTTC.

The chain joins TRBV29-1 to TRBJ1-5, with 10 bases matching TRBD1. The germline gives CDR1 SQVTM, CDR2 ANQGSEA. The V segment lost 4 bases and the J segment 9 bases; nucleotides outside the gene matches: 9. The CDR3 sequence is 14 residues long. The CDR3 DNA reads as TGCAGCGTTGCTTCGACAGGGGGCAGTGCGCCCCAGCATTTT. Encoded protein: CSVASTGGSAPQHF. The full variable domain, with the rest looked up from reference TRBV29-1 and TRBJ1-5, is SAVISQKPSRDICQRGTSLTIQCQVDSQVTMMFWYRQQPGQSLTLIATANQGSEATYESGFVIDKFPISRPNLTFSTLTVSNMSPEDSSIYLCSVASTGGSAPQHFGDGTRLSIL.

The chain carries TRBV28 and TRBJ2-7; no clear D gene. Germline V lookup: CDR1 MDHEN, CDR2 SYDVKM. The CDR3 length is 8 residues. CDR3 protein: CEPYEQYV. In DNA form, the CDR3 reads TGTGAGCCATACGAGCAGTACGTC.

This sequence joins TRBV6-4 and TRBJ1-1; 7 bases are shared with TRBD1. Germline V lookup: CDR1 MRHNA, CDR2 SNTAGT. The CDR3 is made up of 14 amino acids. V trimming: 4 bases; J trimming: 3 bases; junction bases outside the gene matches: 5. The CDR3 nucleotides are TGTGCCAGCAGTGGACAGGGTGGTGACACTGAAGCTTTCTTT. Translated: CASSGQGGDTEAFF.

This rearrangement joins TRBV7-2 to TRBJ2-1; a possible D gene is TRBD2 (5 bases). Trimming took 1 base from V and 7 from J, leaving 14 bases between them. The germline V gene has CDR1 SGHTA and CDR2 FQGNSA. The CDR3 is 15 residues long. DNA for the CDR3: TGTGCCAGCAGCTTAGGGTCCGACCGGAGGAATGAGCAGTTCTTC. Amino acids: CASSLGSDRRNEQFF.

The V call is TRBV3-1 (or the pseudogene TRBV3-2), the J call TRBJ1-5; no clear D gene. This CDR3 comprises 13 residues. With 1 base removed from V and 4 bases from J, the gap between germline ends came to 5 bases. Germline values: CDR1 LGHDT, CDR2 YNNKEL (reference sequence). CDR3 loop: CASSQGENQPQHF. CDR3 bases: TGTGCCAGCAGCCAAGGGGAGAATCAGCCCCAGCATTTT.

The V and J genes are TRBV7-2 and TRBJ2-7; the D gene is possibly TRBD2 (5 bases). From germline, CDR1 is SGHTA and CDR2 FQGNSA. The CDR3 sequence is 16 residues long. Trimming took off 5 bases at V and 2 bases at J, with 19 bases between the two ends. CDR3 in amino acids: CASSPPPADLTYEQYV. For the CDR3, the DNA is TGTGCCAGCAGCCCCCCTCCAGCGGATCTTACCTACGAGCAGTACGTC.

V and J are TRBV7-2 and TRBJ1-5; possibly TRBD1 for D (6 bases). The V gene lost 2 bases and the J gene lost 3 bases, with 8 bases spanning the gap. Per germline, CDR1 SGHTA and CDR2 FQGNSA. The CDR3 covers 14 residues. The CDR3 DNA is TGTGCCAGCAGCTTACAGGGGTCCAATCAGCCCCAGCATTTT. This translates into CASSLQGSNQPQHF.

V and J are TRBV24-1 and TRBJ2-1; possibly TRBD2 for D (5 bases). Germline loops: CDR1 KGHDR, CDR2 SFDVKD. The CDR3 contains 18 residues. V was shortened by 4 bases and J by 8 bases, with 26 bases between the two germline ends. CDR3 region: CATSDRGLQTGISYEQFF. The DNA of the CDR3 is TGTGCCACCAGTGACCGAGGGCTTCAGACTGGGATCAGCTATGAGCAGTTCTTC.

The J gene is TRBJ1-5, the V gene TRBV27; weak D call: TRBD1 (6 bases). There are 18 residues in the CDR3. With 1 base removed from V and 2 bases from J, the gap between germline ends came to 18 bases. From germline, CDR1 is MNHEY and CDR2 SMNVEV (reference sequence). This CDR3 reads CASSLFGGVGVGNQPQHF. In DNA, the CDR3 is TGTGCCAGCAGTTTATTTGGGGGCGTCGGGGTTGGCAATCAGCCCCAGCATTTT.

The chain couples TRBV14 to TRBJ2-1, with TRBD2 matching over 9 bases. The CDR3 is made up of 15 amino acids. Germline trimming cut 4 bases from V and 5 bases from J; bases unmatched to any gene: 6. Germline V gene sequence: CDR1 SGHDN, CDR2 FVKESK. Here the CDR3 DNA reads TGTGCCAGCAGCCCGGGGACTAGCCCCAACAATGAGCAGTTCTTC. This sequence encodes CASSPGTSPNNEQFF.

V gene TRBV24-1 combines with J gene TRBJ1-6; 9 bases are shared with TRBD1. Per the germline V gene, CDR1 is KGHDR and CDR2 is SFDVKD. V dropped 8 bases and J dropped 5; count of bases not matched to a gene: 9. This CDR3 contains 16 residues. Here the CDR3 DNA reads TGTGCCACCACCCTCTTAACAGGGGGCAATAATTCACCCCTCCACTTT. It specifies CATTLLTGGNNSPLHF.

The chain joins TRBV6-5 to TRBJ2-2; D unclear. Germline lookup yields CDR1 MNHEY and CDR2 SVGAGI. With 2 bases removed from V and 7 bases from J, the gap between germline ends came to 11 bases. The CDR3 consists of 14 residues. The CDR3 protein is CASSYTYQDGELFF. CDR3 DNA: TGTGCCAGCAGTTACACCTACCAGGACGGGGAGCTGTTTTTT.